The 13 T cell receptor beta chains listed next were all sequenced from one sample in a study of blood T cell repertoires in COVID-19. Clones were sequenced by immunoSEQ multiplex PCR, and TCRdb holds only the in-frame ones, with some missing. The table includes 400,000 or so clones, 80% to 90% detected once. The sequencing input was PBMCs or T cells enriched from blood (not recorded which). These receptor sequences come from a young man who had recovered from COVID-19.

V is TRBV6-4 and J is TRBJ2-7; maybe TRBD2 (6 bases). V lost 10 bases and J lost 3, with 22 bases in between. Germline assignment: CDR1 MRHNA and CDR2 SNTAGT. The CDR3 runs to 15 residues. CDR3 nucleotide sequence: TGTGCCATCCCCGGGCGGGACCTCGACCTCTACGAGCAGTACTTC. Amino acid sequence: CAIPGRDLDLYEQYF.

On this clone itself: At one end, the junction sequence differs from germline, possibly due to a read error. The V call is TRBV5-3, the J call TRBJ2-1, with D tentatively TRBD1 (6 bases). TRBV5-3 is filed as an ORF, its function uncertain. This CDR3 contains 16 residues. DNA of the CDR3: TGTGTCAGAAGCTTGGCCCACAGGGCAGTTCATGATGAGCAGTTCTTC. It codes for CVRSLAHRAVHDEQFF.

This clone came up once. The V call is TRBV2, the J call TRBJ2-5; 10 nucleotides match TRBD1. CDR1 is SNHLY and CDR2 is FYNNEI in the germline V gene. The CDR3 spans 14 residues. V dropped 10 bases and J dropped 4; count of bases not matched to a gene: 9. This chain's CDR3 is CATDRGQAGETQYF. The CDR3 nucleotides read TGTGCCACCGACAGGGGGCAGGCGGGAGAGACCCAGTACTTC.

The chain employs TRBV18 and TRBJ1-4; D is unclear. This CDR3 comprises 15 residues. Germline loops: CDR1 KGHSH, CDR2 LQKENI. Trimming removed 2 bases from V and 5 bases from J, with 12 bases in between. The CDR3 is CASSPNHAGNEKLFF. The CDR3 DNA is TGTGCCAGCTCACCAAACCATGCTGGCAATGAAAAACTGTTTTTT.

The CDR3 reads CAWSRHDSNQPQHF. CDR3 DNA sequence: TGTGCCTGGAGTAGACACGATAGCAATCAGCCCCAGCATTTT. The chain uses TRBV30 and TRBJ1-5; no clear D. This CDR3 has 14 residues. Trimming took off 2 bases at V and 0 bases at J, with 8 bases between the two ends. Looked up from germline, CDR1 is GTSNPN and CDR2 is SVGIG (reference sequence).

This chain uses TRBV30 with TRBJ1-1, with 7 nucleotides matching TRBD1. V was pared by 5 bases and J by 0 bases, with 3 bases of the junction left unmatched. CDR1 GTSNPN and CDR2 SVGIG come from the germline V gene (reference sequence). The CDR3 runs 13 residues. The CDR3 DNA follows: TGTGCCTGGGACAGGGCAGTGAACACTGAAGCTTTCTTT. Amino acid sequence: CAWDRAVNTEAFF.

The CDR3 DNA is TGTGCCAGCAGTGAGGGGACAGGGGGCTCGATTCAGCCCCAGCATTTT. Its translation: CASSEGTGGSIQPQHF. J is TRBJ1-5 and V is TRBV6-1; 12 nucleotides align to TRBD1. This CDR3 comprises 16 residues. Trimming took 3 bases from V and 6 from J; bases not matched to a gene: 6. The V gene's germline CDR1 is MNHNS and CDR2 SASEGT.

The chain couples TRBV14 to TRBJ2-6, with D possibly TRBD1 on 5 matching bases. Trimming shortened V by 4 bases and J by 1 base, and 11 bases separated the two germline ends. The V gene's germline CDR1 is SGHDN and CDR2 FVKESK. The CDR3 extends over 16 amino acids. The DNA of the CDR3 is TGTGCCAGCAGCCGCTTCCAGGGATCTGGGGCCAACGTCCTGACTTTC. Protein sequence: CASSRFQGSGANVLTF.

The chain uses TRBV28 and TRBJ2-7; TRBD2 matches at 7 bases. The germline gives CDR1 MDHEN, CDR2 SYDVKM. V shed 5 bases, J shed 6 bases, and the junction held 7 bases outside the gene matches. The CDR3 has 13 residues. Written as DNA, the CDR3 is TGTGCCAGCAGTCCCCCCGCGGGAGCCGAGCAGTACTTC. Translated, it gives CASSPPAGAEQYF.

Here the CDR3 DNA reads TGTGCCAGCAGTGATGGCCGAAACACTGAAGCTTTCTTT. It translates to CASSDGRNTEAFF. This chain links TRBV2 with TRBJ1-1; D unresolved. This CDR3 contains 13 residues. Trimming removed 3 bases at V and 2 bases at J, with 7 bases between. Germline V lookup: CDR1 SNHLY, CDR2 FYNNEI.

This clone was found a few times. The CDR3 sequence: CASSGQGASEQYF. CDR3 sequence (DNA): TGTGCCAGCAGCGGACAGGGGGCAAGCGAGCAGTACTTC. V usage is TRBV7-9 and J usage is TRBJ2-7; 11 bases are a match to TRBD1. The CDR3 runs to 13 residues. J was trimmed by 6 bases and V by 5 bases; bases with no gene match: 3. Germline CDR1 SEHNR, CDR2 FQNEAQ (reference sequence).

This clone occurred once. The chain has TRBV3-1 (or the pseudogene TRBV3-2) and TRBJ2-7; 9 bases are a match to TRBD2. In germline, CDR1 is LGHDT, CDR2 YNNKEL (reference sequence). The J segment lost 4 bases and the V segment lost 3 bases, leaving 4 bases of the junction unmatched. This CDR3 contains 14 residues. The DNA of the CDR3 is TGTGCCAGCAGCCATGCGGGAGGGGTTTACGAGCAGTACTTC. Protein sequence: CASSHAGGVYEQYF.

This clone was seen more than once but under ten times. The chain employs TRBV10-1 and TRBJ2-7, with D possibly being TRBD2 (5 bases). The CDR3 contains 12 residues. Trimming took 4 bases from V and 3 from J, leaving 7 bases between them. CDR1 is WNHNN, CDR2 SYGVQD, per germline (reference sequence). This CDR3 reads CASSGEGYEQYF. In DNA, the CDR3 is TGCGCCAGCAGTGGCGAGGGCTACGAGCAGTACTTC.